These 11 T cell receptor beta chains share one sample of origin, sequenced in a study of post-analysis software for immune sequencing data. Findings and caveats of the study: Controls showed lower frequencies than patients for five TRBV segments, and TRBV5-6, TRBV5-1 and TRBV20-1 were among these.

For these receptors, no antigen is known. Presence of unique molecular identifiers characterized the TCR beta cDNA libraries. TCRdb reanalysed the PCR reads using MiXCR and keeps one entry per CDR3 protein. The sample lists 550,000 to 700,000 distinct CDR3 sequences; roughly 40% were seen once. Input material: blood. Receptor source: a girl aged 5 to 17 with multiple sclerosis.

V and J are TRBV10-3 and TRBJ2-3; possibly TRBD1 for D (6 bases). Germline loops: CDR1 ENHRY, CDR2 SYGVKD. The V end lost 6 bases, the J end lost 2 bases, and 15 bases lay between the germline ends. The CDR3 is 15 residues long. Here the CDR3 DNA reads TGTGCCATCAGAGCGAGGGACATAGACACAGATACGCAGTATTTT. Protein sequence: CAIRARDIDTDTQYF.

V gene TRBV4-1 combines with J gene TRBJ1-6; D is perhaps TRBD1 (5 bases). Germline V gene data show CDR1 as MGHRA and CDR2 as YSYEKL. V was trimmed by 0 bases and J by 3 bases, leaving 12 bases between them. The CDR3 is 17 residues long. The CDR3 nucleotides are TGCGCCAGCAGCCAAGACGGCGGGGGAGGCTATAATTCACCCCTCCACTTT. This codes for CASSQDGGGGYNSPLHF.

This clonotype appeared a single time. The rearrangement joins TRBV4-1 to TRBJ1-4; perhaps TRBD1 as D (5 bases). This CDR3 has 15 amino acids. Germline V CDR1 and CDR2: MGHRA, YSYEKL. V lost 4 bases to trimming and J lost 5 bases, with 14 bases between them. CDR3 in amino acids: CASSRHVGPNEKLFF. The CDR3 DNA reads as TGCGCCAGCAGCCGGCATGTGGGGCCGAATGAAAAACTGTTTTTT.

This clonotype was picked up a small number of times. The chain uses TRBV7-3 and TRBJ2-1; D may be TRBD2 (7 bases). CDR1 is SGHTA, CDR2 FQGTGA, per germline. The length of the CDR3 is 16 residues. Trimming left V 2 bases short and J 7 bases short, with 18 bases between. The CDR3 loop is CASSLEGGGGLNEQFF. The CDR3 DNA follows: TGTGCCAGCAGCTTAGAAGGCGGGGGCGGTTTGAATGAGCAGTTCTTC.

This chain links TRBV12-3 or TRBV12-4 with TRBJ1-2; D is uncertain. V was trimmed by 3 bases and J by 2 bases, leaving 13 bases between them. The CDR3 is 15 amino acids. CDR3 nucleotides: TGTGCCAGCAGTTTGGCCGGAGGCGTGAACTATGGCTACACCTTC. Its translation: CASSLAGGVNYGYTF.

The V call is TRBV5-4, the J call TRBJ2-5; tentative D call: TRBD2 (5 bases). The V end was cut by 4 bases, the J end by 2 bases, with 6 bases between. Germline V gene sequence: CDR1 SGHNT, CDR2 YYREEE (reference sequence). The CDR3 is 12 residues long. CDR3 protein: CASSGEQETQYF. The CDR3 DNA sequence: TGTGCCAGCAGCGGGGAGCAAGAGACCCAGTACTTC. The whole variable domain, filled in from reference TRBV5-4 and TRBJ2-5, reads ETGVTQSPTHLIKTRGQQVTLRCSSQSGHNTVSWYQQALGQGPQFIFQYYREEENGRGNFPPRFSGLQFPNYSSELNVNALELDDSALYLCASSGEQETQYFGPGTRLLVL.

This clonotype was seen a handful of times. The V call is TRBV5-1, the J call TRBJ1-2, with 8 nucleotides matching TRBD1. Germline CDR1 and CDR2: SGHRS and YFSETQ. The CDR3 is made up of 15 amino acids. With V trimmed by 4 bases and J by 7 bases, 12 bases remained unmatched. The CDR3 region has the DNA TGCGCCAGCAGCCTGGATGGACAGGGTGTGGCTGGCTACACCTTC. Amino acids: CASSLDGQGVAGYTF.

This clonotype occurred a few times. The CDR3 region has the DNA TGTGCCAGCAGCGCACGAGGTGAAAAACTGTTTTTT. Translating gives CASSARGEKLFF. The chain carries TRBV7-2 and TRBJ1-4, with D unresolved. V lost 5 bases and J lost 7, with 8 bases in between. Germline V gene lookup returns CDR1 SGHTA and CDR2 FQGNSA. CDR3 length: 12 amino acids.

The rearrangement links TRBV12-3 or TRBV12-4 to TRBJ2-1, with a tentative D call TRBD1 (6 bases). Trimming took off 0 bases at V and 6 bases at J, with 15 bases between the two ends. The CDR3 loop spans 16 amino acids. CDR3 region: CASSLANRVMVNEQFF. DNA of the CDR3: TGTGCCAGCAGTTTAGCGAACAGGGTGATGGTCAATGAGCAGTTCTTC.

V and J are TRBV30 and TRBJ2-7; TRBD1 or TRBD2 may be the D gene (5 bases each). The germline V and J ends were trimmed by 5 bases and 1 base, with 12 bases remaining between them. The CDR3 covers 13 residues. Germline assignment: CDR1 GTSNPN and CDR2 SVGIG (reference sequence). The CDR3: CAWERGRSYEQYF. The CDR3 DNA follows: TGTGCCTGGGAGAGGGGACGTTCCTACGAGCAGTACTTC.

V and J are TRBV12-3 or TRBV12-4 and TRBJ2-1, with D hard to call. Trimming left V 6 bases short and J 2 bases short, with 14 bases between. The CDR3 has 15 amino acids. Here the CDR3 reads CASSPPSGPYNEQFF. The CDR3 bases are TGTGCCAGCAGCCCGCCATCCGGGCCCTACAATGAGCAGTTCTTC.